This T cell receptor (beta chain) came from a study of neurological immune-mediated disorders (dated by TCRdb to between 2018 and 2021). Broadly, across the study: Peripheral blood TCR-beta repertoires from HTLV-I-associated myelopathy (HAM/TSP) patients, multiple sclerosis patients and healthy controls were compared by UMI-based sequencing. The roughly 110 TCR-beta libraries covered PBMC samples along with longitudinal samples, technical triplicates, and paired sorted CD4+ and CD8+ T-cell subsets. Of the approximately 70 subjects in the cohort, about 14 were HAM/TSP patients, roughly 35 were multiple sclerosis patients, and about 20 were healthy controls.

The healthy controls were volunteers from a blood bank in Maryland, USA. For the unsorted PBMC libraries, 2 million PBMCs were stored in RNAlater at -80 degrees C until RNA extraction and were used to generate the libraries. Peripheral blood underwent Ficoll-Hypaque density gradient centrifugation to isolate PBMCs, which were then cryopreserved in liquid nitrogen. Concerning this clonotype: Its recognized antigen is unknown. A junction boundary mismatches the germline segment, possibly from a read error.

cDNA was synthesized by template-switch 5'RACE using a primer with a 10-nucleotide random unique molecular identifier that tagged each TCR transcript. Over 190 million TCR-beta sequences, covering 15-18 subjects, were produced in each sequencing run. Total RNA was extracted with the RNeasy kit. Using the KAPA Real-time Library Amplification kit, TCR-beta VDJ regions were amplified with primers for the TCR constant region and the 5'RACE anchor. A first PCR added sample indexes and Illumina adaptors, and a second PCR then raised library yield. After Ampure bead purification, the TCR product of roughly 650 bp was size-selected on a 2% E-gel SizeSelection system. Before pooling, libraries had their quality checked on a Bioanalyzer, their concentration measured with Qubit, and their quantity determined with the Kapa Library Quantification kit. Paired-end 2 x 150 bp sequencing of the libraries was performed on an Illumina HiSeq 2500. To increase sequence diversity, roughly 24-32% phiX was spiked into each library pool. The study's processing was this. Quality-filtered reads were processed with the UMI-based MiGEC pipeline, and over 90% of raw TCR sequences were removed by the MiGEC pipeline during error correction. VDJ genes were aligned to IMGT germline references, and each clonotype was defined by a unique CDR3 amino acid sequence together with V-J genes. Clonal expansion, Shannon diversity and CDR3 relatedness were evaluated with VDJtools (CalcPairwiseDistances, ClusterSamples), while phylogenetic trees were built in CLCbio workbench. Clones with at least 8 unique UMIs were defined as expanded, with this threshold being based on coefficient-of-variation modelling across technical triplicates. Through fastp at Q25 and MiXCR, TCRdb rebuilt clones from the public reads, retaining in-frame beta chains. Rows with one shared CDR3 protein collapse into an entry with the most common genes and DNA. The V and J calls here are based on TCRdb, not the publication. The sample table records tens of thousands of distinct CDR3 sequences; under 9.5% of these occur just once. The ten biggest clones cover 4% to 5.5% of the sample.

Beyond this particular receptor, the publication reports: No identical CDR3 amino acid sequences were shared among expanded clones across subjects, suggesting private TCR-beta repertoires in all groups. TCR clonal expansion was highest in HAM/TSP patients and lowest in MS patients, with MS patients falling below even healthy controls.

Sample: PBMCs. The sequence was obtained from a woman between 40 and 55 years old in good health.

CDR3 reads: CASSSKTQNAEAYF. The sequenced DNA is TGTGCCAGCAGCTCAAAGACACAGAACGCTGAAGCTTACTTT. The chain links TRBV7-9 with TRBJ1-1, with no confident D gene call. The CDR1 and CDR2 encoded by the germline V gene (reference sequence) are SEHNR and FQNEAQ. The CDR3 sequence holds 14 residues, the cysteine and phenylalanine included. The retained sequence is limited to the CDR3, 42 bases, with the frame set at the first base.